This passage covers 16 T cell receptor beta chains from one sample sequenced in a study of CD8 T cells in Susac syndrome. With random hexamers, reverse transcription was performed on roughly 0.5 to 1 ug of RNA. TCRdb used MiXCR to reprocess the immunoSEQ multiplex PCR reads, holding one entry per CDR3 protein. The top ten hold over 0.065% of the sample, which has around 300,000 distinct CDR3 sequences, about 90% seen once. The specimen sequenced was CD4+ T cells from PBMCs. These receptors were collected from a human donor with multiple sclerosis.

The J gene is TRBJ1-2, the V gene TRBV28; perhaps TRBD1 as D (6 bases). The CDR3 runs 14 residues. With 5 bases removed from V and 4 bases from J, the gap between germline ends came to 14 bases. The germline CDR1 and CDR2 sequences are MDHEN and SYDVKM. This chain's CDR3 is CASSPGARVYGYTF. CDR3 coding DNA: TGTGCCAGCAGTCCGGGGGCGCGAGTCTATGGCTACACCTTC.

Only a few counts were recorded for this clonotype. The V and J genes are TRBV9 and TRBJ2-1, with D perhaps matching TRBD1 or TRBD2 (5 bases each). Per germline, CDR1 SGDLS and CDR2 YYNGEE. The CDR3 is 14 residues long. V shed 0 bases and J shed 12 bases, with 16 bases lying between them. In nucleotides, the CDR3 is TGTGCCAGCAGCGTAGGAAAGGGAGCTGGGGGGCAGTTCTTC. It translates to CASSVGKGAGGQFF.

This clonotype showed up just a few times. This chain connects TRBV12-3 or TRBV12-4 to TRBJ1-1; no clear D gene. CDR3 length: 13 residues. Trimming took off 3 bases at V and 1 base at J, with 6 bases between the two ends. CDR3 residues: CASSFNRNTEAFF. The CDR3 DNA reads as TGTGCCAGCAGTTTTAACAGGAACACTGAAGCTTTCTTT.

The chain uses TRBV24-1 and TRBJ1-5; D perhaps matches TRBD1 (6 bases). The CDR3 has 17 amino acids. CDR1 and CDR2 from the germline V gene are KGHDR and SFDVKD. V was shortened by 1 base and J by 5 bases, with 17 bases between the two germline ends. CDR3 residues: CATSDFGGAGPDQPQHF. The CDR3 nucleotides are TGTGCCACCAGTGATTTCGGGGGGGCGGGTCCTGATCAGCCCCAGCATTTT.

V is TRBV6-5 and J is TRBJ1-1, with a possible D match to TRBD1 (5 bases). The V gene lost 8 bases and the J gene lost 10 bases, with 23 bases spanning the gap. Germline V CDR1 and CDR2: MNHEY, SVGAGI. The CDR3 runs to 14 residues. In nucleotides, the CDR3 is TGTGCCAGCCGGTCTCTCGGGGGAGGGAGAGGAGCTTTCTTT. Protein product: CASRSLGGGRGAFF.

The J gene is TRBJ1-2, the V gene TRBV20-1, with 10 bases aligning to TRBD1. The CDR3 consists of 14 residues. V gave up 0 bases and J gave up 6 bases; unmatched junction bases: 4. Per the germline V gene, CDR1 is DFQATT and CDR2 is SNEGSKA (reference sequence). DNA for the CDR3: TGCAGTGCTAGAGATTCCGGGACAGGGGATGGCTACACCTTC. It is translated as CSARDSGTGDGYTF.

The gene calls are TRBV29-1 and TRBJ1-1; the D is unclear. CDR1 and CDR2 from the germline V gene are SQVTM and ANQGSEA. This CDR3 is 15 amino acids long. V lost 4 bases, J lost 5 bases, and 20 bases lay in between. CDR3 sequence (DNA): TGCAGCGTTGTTGGCCCGGTGGGGATTGGAACTGAAGCTTTCTTT. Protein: CSVVGPVGIGTEAFF.

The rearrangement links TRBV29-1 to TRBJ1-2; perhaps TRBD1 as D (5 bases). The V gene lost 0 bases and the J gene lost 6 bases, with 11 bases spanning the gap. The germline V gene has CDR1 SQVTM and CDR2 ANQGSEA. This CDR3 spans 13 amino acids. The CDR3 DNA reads TGCAGCGTTGAAGAGGTTAGCAGGGATGGCTACACCTTC. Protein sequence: CSVEEVSRDGYTF.

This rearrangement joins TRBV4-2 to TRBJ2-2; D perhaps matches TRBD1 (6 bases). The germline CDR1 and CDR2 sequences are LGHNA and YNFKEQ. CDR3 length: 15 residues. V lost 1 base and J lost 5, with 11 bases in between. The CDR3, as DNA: TGTGCCAGCAGCCAAGGTGGGGGCGGAACCGGGGAGCTGTTTTTT. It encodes CASSQGGGGTGELFF.

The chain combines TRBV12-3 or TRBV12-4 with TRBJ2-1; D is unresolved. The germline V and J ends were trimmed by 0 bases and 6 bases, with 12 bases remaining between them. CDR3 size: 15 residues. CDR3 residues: CASSLALMSSNEQFF. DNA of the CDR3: TGTGCCAGCAGTTTAGCGCTCATGAGTTCCAATGAGCAGTTCTTC.

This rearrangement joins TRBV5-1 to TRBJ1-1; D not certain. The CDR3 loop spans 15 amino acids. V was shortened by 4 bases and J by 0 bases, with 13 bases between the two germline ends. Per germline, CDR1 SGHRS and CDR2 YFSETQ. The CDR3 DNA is TGCGCCAGCAGCATCAGGTTCTCCATGAACACTGAAGCTTTCTTT. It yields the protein CASSIRFSMNTEAFF.

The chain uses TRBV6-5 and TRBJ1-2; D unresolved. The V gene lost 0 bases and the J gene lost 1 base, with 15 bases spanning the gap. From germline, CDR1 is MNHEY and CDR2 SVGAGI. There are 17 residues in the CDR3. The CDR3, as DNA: TGTGCCAGCAGTTACTCGGGCTTGGCGGTCGATAACTATGGCTACACCTTC. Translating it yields CASSYSGLAVDNYGYTF.

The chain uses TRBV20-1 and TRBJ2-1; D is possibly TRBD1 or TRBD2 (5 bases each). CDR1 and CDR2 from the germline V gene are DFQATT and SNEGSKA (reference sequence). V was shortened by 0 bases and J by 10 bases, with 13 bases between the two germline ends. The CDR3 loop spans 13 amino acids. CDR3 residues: CSARDEGRTEQFF. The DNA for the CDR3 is TGCAGTGCTAGAGATGAGGGTAGGACAGAGCAGTTCTTC.

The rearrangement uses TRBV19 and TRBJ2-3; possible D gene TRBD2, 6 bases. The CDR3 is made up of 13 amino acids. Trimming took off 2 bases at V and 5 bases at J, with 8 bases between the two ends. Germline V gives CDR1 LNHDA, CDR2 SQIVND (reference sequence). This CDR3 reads CASSIRGGDTQYF. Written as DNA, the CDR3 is TGTGCCAGTAGTATAAGGGGAGGAGATACGCAGTATTTT.

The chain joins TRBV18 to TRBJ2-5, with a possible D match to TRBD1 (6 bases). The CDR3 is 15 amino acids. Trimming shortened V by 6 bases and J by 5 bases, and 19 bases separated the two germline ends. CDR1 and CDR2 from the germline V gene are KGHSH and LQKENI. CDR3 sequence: CASSPTSGARETQYF. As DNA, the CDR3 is TGTGCCAGCTCCCCAACTTCAGGGGCGCGGGAGACCCAGTACTTC.

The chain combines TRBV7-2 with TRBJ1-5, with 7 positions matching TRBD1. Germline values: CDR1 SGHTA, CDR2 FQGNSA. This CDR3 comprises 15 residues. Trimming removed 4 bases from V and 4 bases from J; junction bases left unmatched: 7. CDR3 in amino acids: CASSYISGGNQPQHF. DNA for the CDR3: TGTGCCAGCAGCTACATCTCAGGGGGGAATCAGCCCCAGCATTTT.